What follows is one T cell receptor beta chain and its context. The record originates from a study of blood T cell repertoires in COVID-19. Study overall: From the United States, Italy and Spain came samples of acute and convalescent COVID-19. PBMCs, B-cell-depleted T cells, or T cells were the source of the cDNA or gDNA that made up the material.

Per the study methods: Reference gene primer amplification gave estimated nucleated cell counts. Only in-frame clones appear in the TCRdb table, and some are missing; sequencing was by immunoSEQ multiplex PCR. V, J and clone size were drawn from that table, and D and trimming were deduced from the DNA. Altogether about 190,000 clones are present, roughly four fifths being singletons, with the ten largest covering around 6.5%. CDR3 size: 18 residues. Germline values: CDR1 LGHDT, CDR2 YNNKEL (reference sequence). Germline trimming cut 1 base from V and 2 bases from J; bases unmatched to any gene: 9. V is TRBV3-1 (or the pseudogene TRBV3-2) and J is TRBJ2-3, with 10 bases fitting TRBD2. The clonotype was recovered from a woman between 40 and 55 years old with acute or convalescent COVID-19. Specimen: peripheral blood. This CDR3 is CASSQGGKAGGPTDTQYF. DNA of the CDR3: TGTGCCAGCAGCCAAGGAGGAAAAGCGGGGGGGCCCACAGATACGCAGTATTTT.